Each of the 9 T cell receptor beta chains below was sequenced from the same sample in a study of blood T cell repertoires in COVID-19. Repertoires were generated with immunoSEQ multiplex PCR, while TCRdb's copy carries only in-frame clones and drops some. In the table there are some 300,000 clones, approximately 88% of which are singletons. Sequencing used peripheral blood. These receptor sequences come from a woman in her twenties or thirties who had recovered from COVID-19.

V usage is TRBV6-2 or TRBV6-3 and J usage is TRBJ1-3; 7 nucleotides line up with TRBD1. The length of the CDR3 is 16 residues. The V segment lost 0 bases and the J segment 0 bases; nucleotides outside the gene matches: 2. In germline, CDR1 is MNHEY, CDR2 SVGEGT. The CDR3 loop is CASSYSGQNSGNTIYF. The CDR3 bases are TGTGCCAGCAGTTACTCGGGACAGAACTCTGGAAACACCATATATTTT.

This CDR3 is CSAGGVAEAFF. As DNA, the CDR3 is TGCAGTGCGGGAGGGGTCGCTGAAGCTTTCTTT. The V call is TRBV20-1, the J call TRBJ1-1, with a tentative D call TRBD1 (5 bases). The CDR3 has 11 amino acids. Germline V CDR1 and CDR2: DFQATT, SNEGSKA (reference sequence). The V and J ends lost 6 bases and 6 bases respectively, with 11 bases between them.

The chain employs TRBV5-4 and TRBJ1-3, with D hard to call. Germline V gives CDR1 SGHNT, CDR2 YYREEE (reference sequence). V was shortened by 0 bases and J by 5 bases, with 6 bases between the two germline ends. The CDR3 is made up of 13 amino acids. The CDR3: CASSLADRNTIYF. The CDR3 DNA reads TGTGCCAGCAGCTTGGCAGATCGAAACACCATATATTTT.

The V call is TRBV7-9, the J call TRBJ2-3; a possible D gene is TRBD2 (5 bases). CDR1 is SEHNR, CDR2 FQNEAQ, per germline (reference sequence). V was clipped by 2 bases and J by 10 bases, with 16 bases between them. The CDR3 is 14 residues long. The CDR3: CASSLRATGYSQYF. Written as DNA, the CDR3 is TGTGCCAGCAGCTTAAGGGCGACGGGGTACTCGCAGTATTTT.

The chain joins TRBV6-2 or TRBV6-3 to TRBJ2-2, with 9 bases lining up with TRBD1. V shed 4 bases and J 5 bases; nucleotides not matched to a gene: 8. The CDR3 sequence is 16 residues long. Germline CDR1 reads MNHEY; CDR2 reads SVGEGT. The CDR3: CASSWRIGTGTGELFF. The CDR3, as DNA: TGTGCCAGCAGTTGGAGAATCGGGACAGGGACCGGGGAGCTGTTTTTT.

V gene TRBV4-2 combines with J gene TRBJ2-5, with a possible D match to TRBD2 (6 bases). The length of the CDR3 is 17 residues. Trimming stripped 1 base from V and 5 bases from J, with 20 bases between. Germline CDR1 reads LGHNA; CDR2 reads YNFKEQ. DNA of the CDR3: TGTGCCAGCAGCCAAGCCCTGAGGGCCTTAGGAGGGGAGACCCAGTACTTC. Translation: CASSQALRALGGETQYF.

The CDR3 DNA reads TGTGCTAGTGGTTCCGGCCCCGGCGGGGGCCAAGAGACCCAGTACTTC. This sequence encodes CASGSGPGGGQETQYF. This chain connects TRBV12-5 to TRBJ2-5, with 7 bases lining up with TRBD2. The CDR3 length is 16 residues. Trimming took 4 bases from V and 1 from J; bases not matched to a gene: 9. The germline V gene has CDR1 LGHNT and CDR2 FRNRAP.

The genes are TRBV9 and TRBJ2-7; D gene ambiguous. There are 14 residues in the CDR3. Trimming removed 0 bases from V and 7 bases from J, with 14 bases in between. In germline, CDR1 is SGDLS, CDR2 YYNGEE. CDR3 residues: CASSVGSVRSEQYF. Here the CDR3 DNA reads TGTGCCAGCAGCGTAGGGAGCGTCCGCTCGGAGCAGTACTTC.

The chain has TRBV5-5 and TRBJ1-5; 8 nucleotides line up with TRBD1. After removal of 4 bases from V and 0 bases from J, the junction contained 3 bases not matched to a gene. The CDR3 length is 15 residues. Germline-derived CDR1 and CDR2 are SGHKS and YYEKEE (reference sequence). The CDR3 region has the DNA TGTGCCAGCAGCCGGGACAGGTCTAGCAATCAGCCCCAGCATTTT. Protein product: CASSRDRSSNQPQHF.